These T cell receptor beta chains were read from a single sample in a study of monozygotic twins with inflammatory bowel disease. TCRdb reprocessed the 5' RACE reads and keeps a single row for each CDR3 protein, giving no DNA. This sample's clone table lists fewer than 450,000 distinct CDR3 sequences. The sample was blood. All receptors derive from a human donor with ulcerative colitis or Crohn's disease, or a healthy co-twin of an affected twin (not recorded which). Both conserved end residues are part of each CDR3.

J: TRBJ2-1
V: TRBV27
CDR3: CASSFSGKGPYNEQFF

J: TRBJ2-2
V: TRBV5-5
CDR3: CASSLGHYTGELFF

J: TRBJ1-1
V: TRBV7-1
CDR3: CARSSGEIRDRVTIGLMNTEAFF

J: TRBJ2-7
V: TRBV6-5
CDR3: CASRSGSGQYF

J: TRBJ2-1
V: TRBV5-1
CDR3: CASSPAGTHNEQFF

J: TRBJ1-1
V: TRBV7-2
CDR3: CASSLVHGVGSEAFF

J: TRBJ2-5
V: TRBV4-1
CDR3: CASSQDGLAGDSNPPQETQYF

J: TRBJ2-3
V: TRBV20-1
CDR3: CSAIPLYRADTDTQYF

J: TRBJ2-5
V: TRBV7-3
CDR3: CASSLNGGRFQETQYF

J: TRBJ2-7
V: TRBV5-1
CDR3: CASSLLGQGGEQYF

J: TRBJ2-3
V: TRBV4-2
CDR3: CASSHPGGGADTDTQYF

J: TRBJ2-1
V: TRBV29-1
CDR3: CSVERGRGQFF

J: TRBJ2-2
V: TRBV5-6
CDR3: CASSPANPRDTNTGELFF

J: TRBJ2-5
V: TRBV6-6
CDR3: CASSLSGPQETQYF

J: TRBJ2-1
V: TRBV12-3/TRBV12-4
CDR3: CASSQVSADNEQFF

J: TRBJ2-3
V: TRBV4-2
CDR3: CASSQVLPGARGTDTQYF

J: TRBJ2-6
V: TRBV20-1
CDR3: CSARDRSSGANVLTF

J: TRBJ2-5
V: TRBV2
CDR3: CASRIIAGSQETQYF

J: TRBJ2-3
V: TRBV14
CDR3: CASSQDHWTDTQYF

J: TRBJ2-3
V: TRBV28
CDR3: CASSRTPTGTDTQYF